Below are 27 T cell receptor beta chains sequenced from a single sample in a study of identical twins. TCRdb ran MiXCR on the 5' RACE reads and lists one entry per CDR3 protein. The sample carries under 250,000 distinct CDR3 sequences, roughly a tenth recorded once. The sequencing sample was made of memory (CD45RO+) T cells sorted from blood. These receptor sequences come from a woman aged 18-29 years in good health.

In its sample, this clonotype ranks as medium-sized. V is TRBV12-3 or TRBV12-4 and J is TRBJ2-7; D is perhaps TRBD1 or TRBD2 (5 bases each). The CDR3 covers 14 residues. V was cut by 6 bases and J by 11 bases, with 23 bases left in between. This CDR3 reads CASRPGTDQPREYF. CDR3 DNA: TGTGCCAGCAGGCCCGGGACGGATCAACCCCGGGAGTACTTC.

A few counts support this clonotype. V is TRBV10-3 and J is TRBJ1-2; 7 bases map to TRBD1. Germline CDR1 reads ENHRY; CDR2 reads SYGVKD. V lost 0 bases, J lost 8 bases, and 9 bases stayed unmatched. The CDR3 contains 15 residues. The CDR3, as DNA: TGTGCCATCAGTGAGTCGAAACAGGGGCCAGGAGGCTACACCTTC. This encodes CAISESKQGPGGYTF.

A few counts support this clonotype. The CDR3 region has the DNA TGTGCCAGCAACATCGAGATCGGCAATCAGCCCCAGCATTTT. It translates to CASNIEIGNQPQHF. The gene calls are TRBV6-1 and TRBJ1-5; D gene uncertain. Germline V gene lookup returns CDR1 MNHNS and CDR2 SASEGT. V lost 7 bases, J lost 2 bases, and 12 bases lay in between. The CDR3 is 14 residues long.

The chain links TRBV5-5 to TRBJ2-7; 11 bases fit TRBD2. Germline V gene data show CDR1 as SGHKS and CDR2 as YYEKEE (reference sequence). The CDR3 is made up of 17 amino acids. The ends lost 0 bases at V and 2 bases at J; junction bases unmatched: 7. The CDR3 DNA follows: TGTGCCAGCAGCTTGGTTCTAGCGGGAGGAAACCCCTACGAGCAGTACTTC. Protein sequence: CASSLVLAGGNPYEQYF.

The rearrangement links TRBV6-1 to TRBJ2-1; 7 nucleotides agree with TRBD2. J lost 5 bases, V lost 6 bases, and 13 bases had no gene match. Germline V CDR1 and CDR2: MNHNS, SASEGT. There are 16 residues in the CDR3. CDR3 sequence (DNA): TGTGCCAGCAGGGGGGGGTCTAGCGGTCATAACAATGAGCAGTTCTTC. Its protein product is CASRGGSSGHNNEQFF.

The chain uses TRBV5-1 and TRBJ2-5, with a possible D match to TRBD1 (5 bases). V gave up 0 bases and J gave up 4 bases, with 7 bases separating them. Germline CDR1 SGHRS, CDR2 YFSETQ. This CDR3 spans 13 amino acids. CDR3 in DNA: TGCGCCAGCAGCTTGGGCAGGGCAGAGACCCAGTACTTC. Its protein product is CASSLGRAETQYF.

Only a few counts were recorded for this clonotype. The chain employs TRBV7-6 and TRBJ2-1, with no clear D. This CDR3 comprises 15 residues. Trimming left V 5 bases short and J 0 bases short, with 11 bases between. Germline V gives CDR1 SGHVS, CDR2 FNYEAQ. The CDR3 protein is CASSQQPTSYNEQFF. Here the CDR3 DNA reads TGTGCCAGCAGCCAACAACCCACCTCCTACAATGAGCAGTTCTTC.

This clonotype turned up a few times. The rearrangement uses TRBV7-9 and TRBJ2-1; TRBD1 is a possible D gene (5 bases). Trimming stripped 5 bases from V and 8 bases from J, with 16 bases between. There are 14 residues in the CDR3. Germline V gene sequence: CDR1 SEHNR, CDR2 FQNEAQ (reference sequence). CDR3 sequence (DNA): TGTGCCAGCAGCCCCGGCGCCTGGGGCGATGAGCAGTTCTTC. Amino acid sequence: CASSPGAWGDEQFF.

The V gene is TRBV2, the J gene TRBJ1-3; no definite D call. CDR3 length equals 13 residues. The germline gives CDR1 SNHLY, CDR2 FYNNEI. V lost 1 base, J lost 6 bases, and 7 bases lay in between. The CDR3 is CASSEGRENTIYF. The CDR3 DNA is TGTGCCAGCAGTGAAGGCCGAGAAAACACCATATATTTT.

The gene calls are TRBV9 and TRBJ2-2; perhaps TRBD1 as D (5 bases). Looked up from germline, CDR1 is SGDLS and CDR2 is YYNGEE. V shed 0 bases and J shed 1 base, with 7 bases lying between them. CDR3 size: 15 residues. CDR3 residues: CASSVDDRNTGELFF. DNA for the CDR3: TGTGCCAGCAGCGTAGACGACAGGAACACCGGGGAGCTGTTTTTT.

This clonotype showed up many times. The V and J genes are TRBV20-1 and TRBJ2-4; D is uncertain. Trimming took off 6 bases at V and 1 base at J, with 10 bases between the two ends. The CDR3 consists of 13 residues. Per the germline V gene, CDR1 is DFQATT and CDR2 is SNEGSKA (reference sequence). CDR3 DNA: TGCAGTGCAAAATTCGAGGCCAAAAACATTCAGTACTTC. This translates into CSAKFEAKNIQYF.

The chain uses TRBV12-3 or TRBV12-4 and TRBJ1-5, with D unresolved. V lost 3 bases, J lost 10 bases, and 13 bases lay in between. This CDR3 comprises 13 residues. The CDR3 region has the DNA TGTGCCAGCAGTTTGGGCTCCAAGGAACCCCAGCATTTT. Protein sequence: CASSLGSKEPQHF.

This clonotype was detected ten times or more. The V call is TRBV12-3 or TRBV12-4, the J call TRBJ2-1; 8 positions match TRBD2. The CDR3 is 15 amino acids. With 2 bases clipped from V and 5 bases from J, the junction kept 5 bases outside the gene matches. As DNA, the CDR3 is TGTGCCAGCAGTTTATACAGCGGGGGTAACAATGAGCAGTTCTTC. Protein sequence: CASSLYSGGNNEQFF.

The chain couples TRBV7-9 to TRBJ2-4, with D perhaps matching TRBD2 (5 bases). The length of the CDR3 is 16 residues. CDR1 is SEHNR and CDR2 is FQNEAQ in the germline V gene (reference sequence). The V and J ends lost 1 base and 0 bases respectively, with 10 bases between them. DNA for the CDR3: TGTGCCAGCAGCTTAGAGGGAGATCTAGCCAAAAACATTCAGTACTTC. Translating gives CASSLEGDLAKNIQYF.

This clonotype was observed at least ten times. The chain combines TRBV5-1 with TRBJ1-4; 7 bases agree with TRBD1. In germline, CDR1 is SGHRS, CDR2 YFSETQ. J lost 8 bases, V lost 3 bases, and 10 bases had no gene match. This CDR3 spans 15 amino acids. CDR3 bases: TGCGCCAGCAGCTCGACGGGACAGTGGAAAGAAAAACTGTTTTTT. Protein product: CASSSTGQWKEKLFF.

The J gene is TRBJ1-3, the V gene TRBV7-9, with 7 positions matching TRBD1. The CDR3 totals 14 residues. Germline V gene data show CDR1 as SEHNR and CDR2 as FQNEAQ (reference sequence). V dropped 3 bases and J dropped 4; count of bases not matched to a gene: 3. The CDR3 DNA reads TGTGCCAGCAGCTTTTGGGACAGAGGAAACACCATATATTTT. It yields the protein CASSFWDRGNTIYF.

This clonotype occurred once. The CDR3 DNA follows: TGTGCCAGCAGACATTCTCCTGGGGGGAGGTTGGGGAATGAGCAGTTCTTC. This sequence encodes CASRHSPGGRLGNEQFF. The V and J genes are TRBV2 and TRBJ2-1; D perhaps matches TRBD2 (6 bases). CDR1 is SNHLY and CDR2 is FYNNEI in the germline V gene. The ends were cut back, 6 bases at V and 7 bases at J, with 25 bases in the middle. The CDR3 sequence is 17 residues long.

The table lists this clonotype with many counts. This chain links TRBV4-2 with TRBJ2-3; TRBD1 agrees at 11 bases. This CDR3 is 16 amino acids long. The germline CDR1 and CDR2 sequences are LGHNA and YNFKEQ. Trimming cost V 0 bases and J 4 bases; bases outside gene matches: 3. The CDR3, as DNA: TGTGCCAGCAGCCAAGAGCCGGGACAGGGGGCAGATACGCAGTATTTT. Residues: CASSQEPGQGADTQYF.

This clonotype has ten or more counts. The rearrangement uses TRBV6-5 and TRBJ2-5; D assignment may be TRBD1 or TRBD2 (5 bases each). The V end was cut by 5 bases, the J end by 12 bases, with 16 bases between. The germline CDR1 and CDR2 sequences are MNHEY and SVGAGI. This CDR3 has 12 residues. The CDR3 loop is CASSLGTGPKYF. In nucleotides, the CDR3 is TGTGCCAGCAGTCTTGGGACGGGCCCTAAGTACTTC.

In its sample, this clonotype was seen a few times. The chain links TRBV15 to TRBJ2-3; 8 nucleotides match TRBD2. J gave up 4 bases and V 5 bases, and 11 bases lay outside the gene matches. The CDR3 covers 16 residues. Germline V gene sequence: CDR1 LNHNV, CDR2 YYDKDF (reference sequence). The CDR3 coding sequence is TGTGCCACCAGCCAGCGGACTAGCAAGGTCTCAGATACGCAGTATTTT. Translating it yields CATSQRTSKVSDTQYF.

This clonotype was observed once. The chain combines TRBV27 with TRBJ2-5, with D unresolved. The CDR3 covers 13 residues. In germline, CDR1 is MNHEY, CDR2 SMNVEV (reference sequence). Trimming took 8 bases from V and 5 from J, leaving 15 bases between them. CDR3: CASSWMADETQYF. CDR3 nucleotides: TGTGCCAGCTCCTGGATGGCAGACGAGACCCAGTACTTC.

The chain recombines TRBV24-1 with TRBJ2-5; D not resolved. This CDR3 region has 13 residues. V lost 4 bases and J lost 5, with 10 bases in between. Germline assignment: CDR1 KGHDR and CDR2 SFDVKD. The CDR3 sequence is CATSEGARETQYF. In DNA, the CDR3 is TGTGCCACCAGTGAAGGAGCTAGGGAGACCCAGTACTTC.

This clonotype was observed at least ten times. The chain recombines TRBV2 with TRBJ1-2; D remains ambiguous. V was clipped by 3 bases and J by 2 bases, with 7 bases between them. The CDR3 sequence is 13 residues long. The V gene's germline CDR1 is SNHLY and CDR2 FYNNEI. The CDR3 is CASSDGRNYGYTF. CDR3 sequence (DNA): TGTGCCAGCAGTGACGGGAGGAACTATGGCTACACCTTC.

The rearrangement joins TRBV7-9 to TRBJ1-1, with D tentatively TRBD1 (6 bases). V lost 3 bases, J lost 1 base, and 9 bases lay in between. Per the germline V gene, CDR1 is SEHNR and CDR2 is FQNEAQ (reference sequence). The CDR3 loop spans 14 amino acids. The CDR3 is CASSFTGTNTEAFF. DNA of the CDR3: TGTGCCAGCAGCTTTACAGGGACGAACACTGAAGCTTTCTTT.

This clonotype occurred a few times. V usage is TRBV11-2 and J usage is TRBJ2-3, with a tentative D call TRBD1 (9 bases). V was cut by 4 bases and J by 10 bases, with 24 bases left in between. Germline V lookup: CDR1 SGHAT, CDR2 FQNNGV. This CDR3 region has 16 residues. Here the CDR3 reads CASSSPTGGSRGAQYF. As DNA, the CDR3 is TGTGCCAGCAGCTCACCGACAGGGGGGTCGCGGGGGGCGCAGTATTTT. The full variable domain, its missing parts supplied by reference TRBV11-2 and TRBJ2-3, is EAGVAQSPRYKIIEKRQSVAFWCNPISGHATLYWYQQILGQGPKLLIQFQNNGVVDDSQLPKDRFSAERLKGVDSTLKIQPAKLEDSAVYLCASSSPTGGSRGAQYFGPGTRLTVL.

A few counts support this clonotype. Written as DNA, the CDR3 is TGTGCCAGCAGTTACAGGGAGGGGGCGAAGACCCAGTACTTC. Amino acids: CASSYREGAKTQYF. The chain uses TRBV12-3 or TRBV12-4 and TRBJ2-5, with D possibly called TRBD1 or TRBD2 (7 bases each). The CDR3 is made up of 14 amino acids. V dropped 4 bases and J dropped 6 bases, with 15 bases sitting between them.

This clonotype was observed at least ten times. The J gene is TRBJ2-3, the V gene TRBV7-8; 11 positions match TRBD1. CDR3 length: 16 amino acids. CDR1 and CDR2 from the germline V gene are SGHVS and FQNEAQ. Germline trimming cut 5 bases from V and 5 bases from J; bases unmatched to any gene: 9. The chain's CDR3 is CASSTGTGGLLDTQYF. The CDR3 bases are TGTGCCAGCAGCACCGGGACAGGGGGGTTATTAGATACGCAGTATTTT.